The TCR beta chain described here comes from a study of blood T cell repertoires in COVID-19. Study-wide context: Acute and convalescent COVID-19 samples came from the United States, Italy and Spain. PBMCs, B-cell-depleted T cells, or T cells were the source of the cDNA or gDNA that made up the material.

How the authors handled the data: Estimation of nucleated cell counts was performed using reference gene primer amplification. The protocol was immunoSEQ multiplex PCR, while the TCRdb copy is restricted to in-frame clones and leaves out a portion. V and J calls plus clone size are reproduced from that table; the DNA served to infer D and trimming. The profile shows about 92,000 clones, around 80% of them singletons. The CDR3 covers 14 residues. Trimming removed 3 bases at V and 4 bases at J, with 12 bases between. Germline assignment: CDR1 SGHDN and CDR2 FVKESK. Sequenced: peripheral blood. The chain carries TRBV14 and TRBJ1-2; no clear D gene. The sequence came from a man aged 50-60 years who had recovered from COVID-19. This chain's CDR3 is CASSQFTSGYGYTF. The CDR3 nucleotides are TGTGCCAGCAGCCAGTTCACGTCGGGCTATGGCTACACCTTC.